Listed below are T cell receptor beta chains from one sample, sequenced in a study of blood T cell repertoires in COVID-19. Assay: immunoSEQ multiplex PCR; the TCRdb copy retains only in-frame clones and omits some. The sample has around 170,000 clones, over 80% seen once. Sequencing used peripheral blood. These TCRs come from a woman aged 60-75 years with acute or convalescent COVID-19. CDR3s include the opening cysteine and the closing phenylalanine or tryptophan. D genes are given only for firm matches. Some rows have no size entry. The others give once, few or many, or a class for an expanded clone.

>TRBJ2-7|NA|TRBV24-1|TRBD2
CATSDTSGAYEQYF
TGTGCCACCAGTGATACGAGCGGGGCATACGAGCAGTACTTC
>TRBJ1-2|NA|TRBV24-1|NA
CATSDVGRDYGYTF
TGTGCCACCAGTGATGTGGGGCGAGACTATGGCTACACCTTC
>TRBJ1-4|NA|TRBV5-8|TRBD1
CASSIWTGGKANEKLFF
TGTGCCAGCAGCATCTGGACAGGGGGCAAGGCTAATGAAAAACTGTTTTTT
>TRBJ1-2|NA|TRBV29-1|NA
CSAETAGTGGYTF
TGCAGCGCCGAAACGGCCGGAACGGGGGGCTACACCTTC
>TRBJ2-7|NA|TRBV30|NA
CAWSVHPPDEQYF
TGTGCCTGGAGTGTACATCCCCCCGACGAGCAGTACTTC
>TRBJ2-3|NA|TRBV30|NA
CAWSVTTVSTDTQYF
TGTGCCTGGAGTGTTACGACAGTTAGCACAGATACGCAGTATTTT
>TRBJ1-3|NA|TRBV28|TRBD1
CASSSGTGPRNTIYF
TGTGCCAGCAGCTCAGGGACAGGGCCAAGAAACACCATATATTTT
>TRBJ1-5|once|TRBV4-3|NA
CASSQDGGPNQPQHF
TGCGCCAGCAGCCAAGACGGGGGACCTAATCAGCCCCAGCATTTT
>TRBJ2-7|few|TRBV28|NA
CASSLFAGAYEQYF
TGTGCCAGCAGTTTATTTGCGGGCGCCTACGAGCAGTACTTC
>TRBJ2-7|NA|TRBV27|TRBD1
CASSSPKTGDYEQYF
TGTGCCAGCAGCTCCCCCAAGACAGGGGACTACGAGCAGTACTTC
>TRBJ2-1|once|TRBV3-1/TRBV3-2|NA
CASSQDMGLGQFF
TGTGCCAGCAGCCAAGATATGGGACTTGGGCAGTTCTTC
>TRBJ2-2|NA|TRBV28|TRBD2
CASSLGTSGVNTGELFF
TGTGCCAGCAGTCTTGGGACTAGCGGGGTGAACACCGGGGAGCTGTTTTTT
>TRBJ1-1|NA|TRBV14|NA
CASSLREANTEAFF
TGTGCCAGCAGCTTAAGAGAGGCGAACACTGAAGCTTTCTTT
>TRBJ1-4|NA|TRBV21-1|NA
CATPYREGDEKLFF
TGTGCCACCCCCTACAGGGAAGGAGATGAAAAACTGTTTTTT
>TRBJ2-3|NA|TRBV5-1|TRBD2
CASRTKPGGLDTQYF
TGCGCCAGCAGGACGAAGCCGGGGGGACTAGATACGCAGTATTTT
>TRBJ1-5|few|TRBV7-2|NA
CASSLSLDQPQHF
TGTGCCAGCAGCTTATCCCTAGATCAGCCCCAGCATTTT
>TRBJ1-5|few|TRBV2|NA
CASSAGGRGNQPQHF
TGTGCCAGCAGTGCCGGGGGTAGGGGCAATCAGCCCCAGCATTTT
>TRBJ2-1|NA|TRBV25-1|NA
CASSYDTNEQFF
TGTGCCAGCAGTTACGACACCAATGAGCAGTTCTTC
>TRBJ1-4|NA|TRBV7-3|TRBD1
CASSLMRDRGCCEKLFF
TGTGCCAGCAGCTTAATGCGGGACAGGGGGTGTTGTGAAAAACTGTTTTTT
>TRBJ2-7|NA|TRBV6-5|NA
CASRGSLEQYF
TGTGCCAGCAGAGGGAGTCTCGAGCAGTACTTC
>TRBJ1-2|NA|TRBV5-4|NA
CASSSTGTNYGYTF
TGTGCCAGCAGCTCAACCGGGACTAACTATGGCTACACCTTC
>TRBJ2-7|NA|TRBV9|NA
CASSVDSYEQYF
TGTGCCAGCAGCGTAGACAGCTACGAGCAGTACTTC
>TRBJ2-7|NA|TRBV9|NA
CASSPSRVVTYEQYF
TGTGCCAGCAGCCCGAGCCGGGTCGTCACCTACGAGCAGTACTTC
>TRBJ1-1|NA|TRBV5-1|NA
CASSFGQQNTEAFF
TGCGCCAGCAGCTTCGGACAGCAGAACACTGAAGCTTTCTTT
>TRBJ1-3|once|TRBV5-1|NA
CASSPLDNSGNTIYF
TGCGCCAGCAGCCCCCTGGACAACTCTGGAAACACCATATATTTT
>TRBJ1-2|NA|TRBV3-1/TRBV3-2|TRBD1
CASSQGGTGQGIGYTF
TGTGCCAGCAGCCAAGGCGGTACGGGACAGGGGATTGGCTACACCTTC
>TRBJ2-7|NA|TRBV29-1|TRBD1
CSVVRSQGAFEQYF
TGCAGCGTTGTCCGTTCACAGGGGGCGTTCGAGCAGTACTTC
>TRBJ1-1|NA|TRBV3-1/TRBV3-2|NA
CASTPGISNTEAFF
TGTGCCAGCACCCCGGGGATCTCGAACACTGAAGCTTTCTTT
>TRBJ2-3|NA|TRBV27|TRBD1
CASSLRDRADTQYF
TGTGCCAGCAGTTTAAGGGACAGGGCAGATACGCAGTATTTT
>TRBJ1-1|NA|TRBV4-2|TRBD1
CASSQPGQGAWTEAFF
TGTGCCAGCAGCCAGCCGGGACAGGGGGCTTGGACTGAAGCTTTCTTT
>TRBJ1-6|once|TRBV13|NA
CASSLGDSNSYNSPLHF
TGTGCCAGCAGCTTAGGGGACTCTAACTCCTATAATTCACCCCTCCACTTT
>TRBJ1-3|NA|TRBV5-1|NA
CASSPQGPDRGGNTIYF
TGCGCCAGCAGTCCCCAAGGACCTGACCGGGGTGGAAACACCATATATTTT
>TRBJ1-1|NA|TRBV6-5|NA
CASTFSPGGTEAFF
TGTGCCAGCACGTTTTCCCCCGGGGGCACTGAAGCTTTCTTT
>TRBJ1-1|NA|TRBV4-1|NA
CASSLLLGGDTEAFF
TGCGCCAGCAGCCTCCTCCTAGGGGGGGACACTGAAGCTTTCTTT
>TRBJ1-1|few|TRBV19|NA
CASSTAVGRGLNTEAFF
TGTGCCAGTAGTACAGCGGTAGGCAGGGGCCTTAACACTGAAGCTTTCTTT
>TRBJ2-5|NA|TRBV6-2/TRBV6-3|TRBD2
CASSYWGGITETQYF
TGTGCCAGCAGTTACTGGGGGGGGATTACAGAGACCCAGTACTTC
>TRBJ1-2|NA|TRBV28|NA
CASSFGGEADGYTF
TGTGCCAGCAGTTTTGGGGGCGAGGCGGATGGCTACACCTTC
>TRBJ2-1|NA|TRBV7-9|TRBD2
CASSLGTSGGDNEQFF
TGTGCCAGCAGCTTAGGGACTAGCGGGGGTGACAATGAGCAGTTCTTC
>TRBJ2-2|NA|TRBV5-1|TRBD2
CASSLIQRGGPDTGELFF
TGCGCCAGCAGCTTGATCCAGCGGGGGGGCCCGGACACCGGGGAGCTGTTTTTT
>TRBJ2-5|NA|TRBV24-1|TRBD1
CATSDLDRGTQYF
TGTGCCACCAGTGACCTGGACAGGGGGACCCAGTACTTC
>TRBJ1-1|NA|TRBV20-1|NA
CSATPEAFF
TGCAGTGCTACTCCCGAAGCTTTCTTT
>TRBJ2-5|NA|TRBV3-1/TRBV3-2|TRBD1
CASSHYRAGGQETQYF
TGTGCCAGCAGCCATTACCGGGCAGGGGGCCAAGAGACCCAGTACTTC
>TRBJ1-1|NA|TRBV23-1|NA
CASTLIRTATEAFF
TGCGCCAGCACCCTAATCCGGACAGCCACTGAAGCTTTCTTT
>TRBJ1-1|NA|TRBV18|TRBD1
CASSPGQGGEAFF
TGTGCCAGCTCACCGGGACAGGGCGGTGAAGCTTTCTTT
>TRBJ2-1|NA|TRBV7-6|TRBD2
CASKWTSGGAHEQFF
TGTGCCAGCAAATGGACTAGCGGGGGGGCCCATGAGCAGTTCTTC
>TRBJ1-1|NA|TRBV5-1|NA
CASSLGAGSINTEAFF
TGCGCCAGCAGCTTGGGGGCGGGGAGCATTAACACTGAAGCTTTCTTT
>TRBJ2-1|NA|TRBV5-4|TRBD2
CASSLDLAGGREQFF
TGTGCCAGCAGCTTGGATCTAGCGGGGGGAAGAGAGCAGTTCTTC
>TRBJ2-2|NA|TRBV7-9|NA
CASSLTPGSGELFF
TGTGCCAGCAGCTTAACTCCAGGTAGCGGGGAGCTGTTTTTT